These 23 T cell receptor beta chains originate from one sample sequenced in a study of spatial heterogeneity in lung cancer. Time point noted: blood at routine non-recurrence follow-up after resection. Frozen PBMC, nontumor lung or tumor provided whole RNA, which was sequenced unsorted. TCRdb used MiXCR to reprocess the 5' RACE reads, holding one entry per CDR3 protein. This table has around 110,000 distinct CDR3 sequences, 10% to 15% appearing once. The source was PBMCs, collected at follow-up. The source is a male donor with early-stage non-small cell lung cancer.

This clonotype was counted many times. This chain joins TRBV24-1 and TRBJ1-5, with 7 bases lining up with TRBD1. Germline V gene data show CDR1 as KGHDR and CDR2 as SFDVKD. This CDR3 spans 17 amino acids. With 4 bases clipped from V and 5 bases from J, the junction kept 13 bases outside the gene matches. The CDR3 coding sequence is TGTGCCACCAGTGACCGGTCCGGGACAGCCACCGATCAGCCCCAGCATTTT. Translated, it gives CATSDRSGTATDQPQHF.

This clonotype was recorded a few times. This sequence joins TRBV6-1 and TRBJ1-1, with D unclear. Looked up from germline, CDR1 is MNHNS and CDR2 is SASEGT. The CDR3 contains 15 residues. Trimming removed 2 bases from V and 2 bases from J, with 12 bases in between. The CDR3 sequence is CASSENTAGNTEAFF. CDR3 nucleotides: TGTGCCAGCAGTGAAAATACAGCAGGAAACACTGAAGCTTTCTTT.

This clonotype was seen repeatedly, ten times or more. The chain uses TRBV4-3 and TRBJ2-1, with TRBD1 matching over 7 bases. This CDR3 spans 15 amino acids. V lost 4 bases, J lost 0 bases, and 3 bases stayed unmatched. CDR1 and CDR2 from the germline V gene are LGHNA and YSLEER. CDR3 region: CASSPTGSSYNEQFF. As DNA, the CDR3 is TGCGCCAGCAGCCCGACAGGGAGCTCCTACAATGAGCAGTTCTTC.

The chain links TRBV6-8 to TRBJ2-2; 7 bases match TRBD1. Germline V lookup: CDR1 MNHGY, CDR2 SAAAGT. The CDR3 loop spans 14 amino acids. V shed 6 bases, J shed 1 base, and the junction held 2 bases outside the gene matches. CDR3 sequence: CASRRGLNTGELFF. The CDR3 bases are TGTGCCAGCAGGAGGGGGCTGAACACCGGGGAGCTGTTTTTT.

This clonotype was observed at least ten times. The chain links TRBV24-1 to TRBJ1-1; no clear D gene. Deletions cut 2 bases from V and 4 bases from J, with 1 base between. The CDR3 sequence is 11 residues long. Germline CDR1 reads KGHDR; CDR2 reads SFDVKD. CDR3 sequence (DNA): TGTGCCACCAGTGATTCCACTGAAGCTTTCTTT. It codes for CATSDSTEAFF.

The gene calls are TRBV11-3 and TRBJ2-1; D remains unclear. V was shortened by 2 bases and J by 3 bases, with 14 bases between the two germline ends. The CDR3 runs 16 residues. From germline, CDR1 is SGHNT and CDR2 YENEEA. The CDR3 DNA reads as TGTGCCAGCAGCTTAAGCCAGCTCATTCGCTACAATGAGCAGTTCTTC. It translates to CASSLSQLIRYNEQFF.

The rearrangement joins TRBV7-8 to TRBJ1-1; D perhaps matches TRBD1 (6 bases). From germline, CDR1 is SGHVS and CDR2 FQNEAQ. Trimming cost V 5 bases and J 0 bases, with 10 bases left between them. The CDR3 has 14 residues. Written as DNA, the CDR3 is TGTGCCAGCAGCGTGGGACAACTGAACACTGAAGCTTTCTTT. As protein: CASSVGQLNTEAFF.

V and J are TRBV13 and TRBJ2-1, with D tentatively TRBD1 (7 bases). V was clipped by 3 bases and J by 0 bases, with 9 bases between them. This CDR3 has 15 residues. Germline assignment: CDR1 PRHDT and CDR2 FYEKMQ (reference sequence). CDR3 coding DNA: TGTGCCAGCAGCTTCCAGGGGGGCTCCTACAATGAGCAGTTCTTC. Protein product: CASSFQGGSYNEQFF.

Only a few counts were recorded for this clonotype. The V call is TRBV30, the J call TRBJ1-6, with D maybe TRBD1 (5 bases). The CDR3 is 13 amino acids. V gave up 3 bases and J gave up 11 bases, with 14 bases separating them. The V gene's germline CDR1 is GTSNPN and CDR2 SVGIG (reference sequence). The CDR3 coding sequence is TGTGCCTGGAGCGCAGGGATGTCGACACCCCTCCACTTT. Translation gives CAWSAGMSTPLHF. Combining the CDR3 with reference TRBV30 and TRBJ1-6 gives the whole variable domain SQTIHQWPATLVQPVGSPLSLECTVEGTSNPNLYWYRQAAGRGLQLLFYSVGIGQISSEVPQNLSASRPQDRQFILSSKKLLLSDSGFYLCAWSAGMSTPLHFGNGTRLTVT.

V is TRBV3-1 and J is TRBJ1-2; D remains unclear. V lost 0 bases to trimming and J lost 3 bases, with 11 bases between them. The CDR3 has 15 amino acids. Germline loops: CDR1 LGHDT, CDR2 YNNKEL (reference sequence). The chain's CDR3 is CASSQDIWQYYGYTF. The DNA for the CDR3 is TGTGCCAGCAGCCAAGACATTTGGCAGTACTATGGCTACACCTTC.

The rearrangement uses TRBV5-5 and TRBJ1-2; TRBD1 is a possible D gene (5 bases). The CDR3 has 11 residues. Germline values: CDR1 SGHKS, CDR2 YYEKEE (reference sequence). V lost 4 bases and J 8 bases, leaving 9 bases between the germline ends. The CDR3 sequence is CASSGTLGYTF. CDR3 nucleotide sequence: TGTGCCAGCAGCGGGACCCTAGGCTACACCTTC.

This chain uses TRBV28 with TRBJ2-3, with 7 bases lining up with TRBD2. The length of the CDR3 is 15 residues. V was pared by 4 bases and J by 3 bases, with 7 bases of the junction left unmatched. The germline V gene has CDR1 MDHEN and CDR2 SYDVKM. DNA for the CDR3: TGTGCCAGCAGTTCCAGCGGGGAGGTAACAGATACGCAGTATTTT. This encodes CASSSSGEVTDTQYF.

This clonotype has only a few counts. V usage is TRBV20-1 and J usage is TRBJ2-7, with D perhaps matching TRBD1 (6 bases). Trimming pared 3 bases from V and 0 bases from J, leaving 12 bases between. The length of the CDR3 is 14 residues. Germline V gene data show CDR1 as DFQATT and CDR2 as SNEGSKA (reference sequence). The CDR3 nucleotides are TGCAGTGCTAGCTCGGTCAGGGGCTCCTACGAGCAGTACTTC. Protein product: CSASSVRGSYEQYF.

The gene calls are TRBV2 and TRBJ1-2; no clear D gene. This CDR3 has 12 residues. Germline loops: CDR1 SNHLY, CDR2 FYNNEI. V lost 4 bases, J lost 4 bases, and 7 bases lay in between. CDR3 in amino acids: CASSGQPYGYTF. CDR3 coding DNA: TGTGCCAGCAGTGGGCAGCCCTATGGCTACACCTTC.

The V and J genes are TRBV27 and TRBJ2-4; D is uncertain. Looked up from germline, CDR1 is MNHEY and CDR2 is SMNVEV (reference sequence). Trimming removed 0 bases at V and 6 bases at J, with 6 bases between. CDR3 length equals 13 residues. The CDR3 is CASSLSAGNIQYF. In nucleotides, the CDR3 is TGTGCCAGCAGTTTATCCGCAGGAAACATTCAGTACTTC.

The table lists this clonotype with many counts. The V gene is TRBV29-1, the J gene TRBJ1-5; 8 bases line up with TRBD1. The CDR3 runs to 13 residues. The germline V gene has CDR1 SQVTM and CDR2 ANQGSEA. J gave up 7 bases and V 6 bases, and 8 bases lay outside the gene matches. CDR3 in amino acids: CSVAGGIGQPQHF. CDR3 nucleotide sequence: TGCAGCGTAGCAGGGGGCATAGGGCAGCCCCAGCATTTT.

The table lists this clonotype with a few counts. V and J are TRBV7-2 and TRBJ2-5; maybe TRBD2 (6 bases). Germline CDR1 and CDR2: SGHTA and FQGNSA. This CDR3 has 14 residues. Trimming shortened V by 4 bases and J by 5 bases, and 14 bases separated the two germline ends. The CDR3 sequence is CASSSGTPRETQYF. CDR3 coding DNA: TGTGCCAGCAGCTCTGGGACTCCCCGGGAGACCCAGTACTTC. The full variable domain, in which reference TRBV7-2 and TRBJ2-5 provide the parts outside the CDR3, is GAGVSQSPSNKVTEKGKDVELRCDPISGHTALYWYRQSLGQGLEFLIYFQGNSAPDKSGLPSDRFSAERTGGSVSTLTIQRTQQEDSAVYLCASSSGTPRETQYFGPGTRLLVL.

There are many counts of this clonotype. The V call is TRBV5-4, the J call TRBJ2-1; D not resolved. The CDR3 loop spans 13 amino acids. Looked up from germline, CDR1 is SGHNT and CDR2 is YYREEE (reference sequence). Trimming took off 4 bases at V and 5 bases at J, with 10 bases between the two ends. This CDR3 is CASSALIHNEQFF. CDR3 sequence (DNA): TGTGCCAGCAGCGCCCTGATACACAATGAGCAGTTCTTC.

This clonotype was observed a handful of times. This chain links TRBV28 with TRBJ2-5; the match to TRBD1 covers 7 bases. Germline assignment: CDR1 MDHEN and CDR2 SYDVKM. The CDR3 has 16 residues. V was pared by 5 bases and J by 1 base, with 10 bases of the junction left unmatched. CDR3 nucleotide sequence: TGTGCCAGCAGTCCCCTCTCAGGGGGAATCCAAGAGACCCAGTACTTC. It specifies CASSPLSGGIQETQYF. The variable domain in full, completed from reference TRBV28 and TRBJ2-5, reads DVKVTQSSRYLVKRTGEKVFLECVQDMDHENMFWYRQDPGLGLRLIYFSYDVKMKEKGDIPEGYSVSREKKERFSLILESASTNQTSMYLCASSPLSGGIQETQYFGPGTRLLVL.

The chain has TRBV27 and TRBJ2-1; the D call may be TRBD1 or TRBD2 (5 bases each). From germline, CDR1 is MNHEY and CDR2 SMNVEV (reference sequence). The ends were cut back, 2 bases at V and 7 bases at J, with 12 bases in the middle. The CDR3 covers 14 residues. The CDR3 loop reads CASSLISGTNEQFF. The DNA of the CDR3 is TGTGCCAGCAGTTTAATTTCGGGGACGAATGAGCAGTTCTTC.

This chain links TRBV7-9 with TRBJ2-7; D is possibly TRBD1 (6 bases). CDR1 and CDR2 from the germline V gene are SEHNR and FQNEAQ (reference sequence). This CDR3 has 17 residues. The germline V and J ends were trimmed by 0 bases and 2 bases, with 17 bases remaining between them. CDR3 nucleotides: TGTGCCAGCAGCTTAGCTAGTGGACAGCCCAAAACCTACGAGCAGTACTTC. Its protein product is CASSLASGQPKTYEQYF.

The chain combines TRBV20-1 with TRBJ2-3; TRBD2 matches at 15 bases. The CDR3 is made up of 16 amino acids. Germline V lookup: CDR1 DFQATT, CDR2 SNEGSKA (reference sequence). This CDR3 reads CRAGTSGGYRTDTQYF. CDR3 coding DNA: TGCAGGGCCGGGACTAGCGGGGGGTACCGCACAGATACGCAGTATTTT.

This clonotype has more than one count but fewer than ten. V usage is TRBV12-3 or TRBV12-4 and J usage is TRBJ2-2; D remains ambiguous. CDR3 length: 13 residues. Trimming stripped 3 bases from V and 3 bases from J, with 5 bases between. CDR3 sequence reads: CASSFWDTGELFF. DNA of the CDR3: TGTGCCAGCAGTTTTTGGGACACCGGGGAGCTGTTTTTT.